Listed below are T cell receptor beta chains from one sample, sequenced in a study of shared clonotypes between healthy human individuals. Data came from immunoSEQ multiplex PCR; TCRdb stores just in-frame clones and leaves some out. Of roughly 2.1 million clones listed, about 92% are singletons. The sequenced sample consisted of naive CD8+ T cells from PBMCs. Every receptor here comes from a man in his late teens or twenties in good health. Some clones in this sample may be carry-over from other donors' samples. CDR3s include the opening cysteine and the closing phenylalanine or tryptophan. D genes are given only for firm matches. The listing skips clone size in some rows; elsewhere it reads once, few, many or a size class.

J gene | V gene | clone size | D gene | CDR3 DNA | CDR3 protein
TRBJ2-7 | TRBV10-3 | NA | TRBD1 | TGTGCCATCAGGAGACAGGGAAACTCCTACGAGCAGTACTTC | CAIRRQGNSYEQYF
TRBJ2-1 | TRBV4-1 | NA | NA | TGCGCCAGTCAAAGAGGGAATGAGCAGTTCTTC | CASQRGNEQFF
TRBJ2-7 | TRBV28 | NA | NA | TGTGCCAGCAGTCTTGGGGTTATCTACGAGCAGTACTTC | CASSLGVIYEQYF
TRBJ2-7 | TRBV28 | NA | NA | TGTGCCAGCAGTTTGGACGCGTTAAACTACGAGCAGTACTTC | CASSLDALNYEQYF
TRBJ2-7 | TRBV11-2 | NA | TRBD1 | TGTGCCAGCAGCCTCCGGGACAGGGATCCCTACGAGCAGTACTTC | CASSLRDRDPYEQYF
TRBJ2-4 | TRBV4-3 | NA | NA | TGCGCCAGCAGCCAAAGTGGGGACATTCAGTACTTC | CASSQSGDIQYF
TRBJ2-3 | TRBV9 | once | NA | TGTGCCAGCAGCGTAGAGGGTAGCGCGCTCTTCACAGATACGCAGTATTTT | CASSVEGSALFTDTQYF
TRBJ2-1 | TRBV2 | NA | NA | TGTGCCAGCTCTCCGTGGGCGGGCGCTTCGGAAATCGACAATGAGCAGTTCTTC | CASSPWAGASEIDNEQFF
TRBJ2-2 | TRBV7-7 | once | NA | TGTGCCAGCAGCACGGGACCCTCCGGGGAGCTGTTTTTT | CASSTGPSGELFF
TRBJ2-1 | TRBV27 | NA | NA | TGTGCCAGCAGTTTAGTTACCCATCGAGGGGTTGACTACAATGAGCAGTTCTTC | CASSLVTHRGVDYNEQFF
TRBJ2-2 | TRBV9 | NA | NA | TGTGCCAGCAGCGCCAGGGGGAACACCGGGGAGCTGTTTTTT | CASSARGNTGELFF
TRBJ2-3 | TRBV6-6 | NA | NA | TGTGCCAGCGGGGGTTCTAGCACAGATACGCAGTATTTT | CASGGSSTDTQYF
TRBJ2-2 | TRBV27 | NA | TRBD1 | TGTGCCAGCACTGGACAGGGTCACACCGGGGAGCTGTTTTTT | CASTGQGHTGELFF
TRBJ1-5 | TRBV27 | NA | NA | TGTGCCAGCAGTTTTTTCCGGGGAAATCAGCCCCAGCATTTT | CASSFFRGNQPQHF
TRBJ2-1 | TRBV28 | NA | TRBD1 | TGTGCCAGCAGCCCGACAGGGACCAATGAGCAGTTCTTC | CASSPTGTNEQFF
TRBJ1-1 | TRBV7-9 | NA | NA | TGTGCCAGCTTCGACAGTCTGAACACTGAAGCTTTCTTT | CASFDSLNTEAFF